The 18 T cell receptor beta chains given below trace back to one sample, sequenced in a study of T cells after yellow fever vaccination. Each CDR3 protein gets one entry after TCRdb re-called the 5' RACE reads with MiXCR. The sample consists of roughly 56,000 distinct CDR3 sequences, approximately 6% of them appearing once. Sequenced here: PBMCs, either bulk or a sorted T-cell subset (CD4+, CD8+, memory, or dextramer-sorted; not recorded which), sampled on the day of the yellow fever booster vaccination. Source of these receptors: a man between 18 and 35 years old who received the YFV17D yellow fever vaccine.

At least ten counts were recorded for this clonotype. The V and J genes are TRBV18 and TRBJ1-6; D gene uncertain. The length of the CDR3 is 16 residues. V shed 2 bases and J shed 0 bases, with 8 bases lying between them. The germline CDR1 and CDR2 sequences are KGHSH and LQKENI. The CDR3 coding sequence is TGTGCCAGCTCACCAACGAGTAGCTCCTATAATTCACCCCTCCACTTT. It encodes CASSPTSSSYNSPLHF. The entire variable domain, with the rest obtained from reference TRBV18 and TRBJ1-6, is as follows: NAGVMQNPRHLVRRRGQEARLRCSPMKGHSHVYWYRQLPEEGLKFMVYLQKENIIDESGMPKERFSAEFPKEGPSILRIQQVVRGDSAAYFCASSPTSSSYNSPLHFGNGTRLTVT.

This clonotype was seen many times. The chain employs TRBV20-1 and TRBJ2-1; D not certain. Germline-derived CDR1 and CDR2 are DFQATT and SNEGSKA (reference sequence). Trimming took 5 bases from V and 0 from J, leaving 11 bases between them. This CDR3 contains 14 residues. CDR3 DNA: TGCAGTGCTGGTCGCTCAACCTCCTACAATGAGCAGTTCTTC. Its translation: CSAGRSTSYNEQFF.

This clonotype was seen repeatedly, ten times or more. V and J are TRBV27 and TRBJ2-6, with D unclear. Germline V gene sequence: CDR1 MNHEY, CDR2 SMNVEV (reference sequence). The length of the CDR3 is 17 residues. The V end lost 2 bases, the J end lost 4 bases, and 15 bases lay between the germline ends. The CDR3: CASSLAAPSGGANVLTF. CDR3 coding DNA: TGTGCCAGCAGTTTAGCAGCTCCCTCTGGGGGGGCCAACGTCCTGACTTTC.

CDR3 sequence: CASSEFAGLGAGTGNYGYTF. For the CDR3, the DNA is TGTGCCAGCAGTGAATTTGCAGGGCTAGGGGCAGGTACGGGGAACTATGGCTACACCTTC. The chain employs TRBV25-1 and TRBJ1-2; D is possibly TRBD1 (5 bases). Looked up from germline, CDR1 is MGHDK and CDR2 is SYGVNS. The CDR3 consists of 20 residues. V dropped 1 base and J dropped 2 bases, with 26 bases sitting between them.

This clonotype has a count of ten or more. The CDR3: CASSWGGSYEQYF. The CDR3 DNA reads as TGTGCCAGCAGCTGGGGGGGCTCCTACGAGCAGTACTTC. V is TRBV7-9 and J is TRBJ2-7; 7 bases are a match to TRBD2. After removal of 4 bases from V and 0 bases from J, the junction contained 0 bases not matched to a gene. This CDR3 is 13 amino acids long. The V gene's germline CDR1 is SEHNR and CDR2 FQNEAQ (reference sequence).

This clonotype has more than one count but fewer than ten. The chain carries TRBV2 and TRBJ2-1; D unresolved. CDR1 is SNHLY and CDR2 is FYNNEI in the germline V gene. V lost 6 bases and J 2 bases, leaving 14 bases between the germline ends. This CDR3 has 15 amino acids. CDR3 DNA sequence: TGTGCCAGCAGCCCGAACAGCCTTGCCTACAATGAGCAGTTCTTC. Translating gives CASSPNSLAYNEQFF.

This clonotype has ten or more counts. The chain is built from TRBV9 and TRBJ1-1, with 10 bases matching TRBD1. Germline-derived CDR1 and CDR2 are SGDLS and YYNGEE. The V gene end was trimmed by 5 bases and the J gene end by 6 bases; junction bases not matched to a gene: 1. The CDR3 totals 12 residues. The CDR3 loop reads CASRGQGAEAFF. For the CDR3, the DNA is TGTGCCAGCAGAGGACAGGGGGCTGAAGCTTTCTTT.

This chain uses TRBV6-1 with TRBJ1-2; no clear D gene. The V gene's germline CDR1 is MNHNS and CDR2 SASEGT. The CDR3 sequence is 11 residues long. With 3 bases removed from V and 6 bases from J, the gap between germline ends came to 5 bases. CDR3 bases: TGTGCCAGCAGTGAGAGGGATGGCTACACCTTC. It yields the protein CASSERDGYTF.

This clonotype was observed a handful of times. The chain links TRBV11-3 to TRBJ2-1, with D perhaps matching TRBD1 or TRBD2 (5 bases each). Germline CDR1 reads SGHNT; CDR2 reads YENEEA. The CDR3 runs to 13 residues. The V end was cut by 10 bases, the J end by 9 bases, with 19 bases between. CDR3 loop: CATRDGWRSEQFF. DNA for the CDR3: TGTGCCACCCGGGACGGCTGGAGAAGTGAGCAGTTCTTC.

This clonotype appeared a few times. The gene calls are TRBV7-2 and TRBJ2-7; D assignment may be TRBD1 or TRBD2 (5 bases each). The CDR3 loop spans 15 amino acids. Per germline, CDR1 SGHTA and CDR2 FQGNSA. V gave up 4 bases and J gave up 0 bases, with 13 bases separating them. Written as DNA, the CDR3 is TGTGCCAGCAGCTCTCGGGACGAAATCTCCTACGAGCAGTACGTC. Its translation is CASSSRDEISYEQYV.

This clonotype has only a few counts. The chain is built from TRBV5-4 and TRBJ2-1, with TRBD2 matching 11 bases. From germline, CDR1 is SGHNT and CDR2 YYREEE (reference sequence). Trimming at V came to 1 base and at J to 4 bases, leaving 4 bases not matched to a gene. The CDR3 is 16 residues long. The CDR3 sequence: CASSLSSGGEYNEQFF. CDR3 nucleotide sequence: TGTGCCAGCAGCTTGAGTAGCGGGGGGGAATACAATGAGCAGTTCTTC. The variable domain in full, completed from reference TRBV5-4 and TRBJ2-1, reads ETGVTQSPTHLIKTRGQQVTLRCSSQSGHNTVSWYQQALGQGPQFIFQYYREEENGRGNFPPRFSGLQFPNYSSELNVNALELDDSALYLCASSLSSGGEYNEQFFGPGTRLTVL.

This clonotype was seen many times. V gene TRBV5-1 combines with J gene TRBJ2-7; D not certain. Germline-derived CDR1 and CDR2 are SGHRS and YFSETQ. V was clipped by 1 base and J by 2 bases, with 7 bases between them. The CDR3 has 13 amino acids. The CDR3 sequence is CASSLIPTYEQYF. Here the CDR3 DNA reads TGCGCCAGCAGCTTGATACCCACCTACGAGCAGTACTTC.

There are a few counts of this clonotype. The V call is TRBV28, the J call TRBJ1-1; 7 nucleotides align to TRBD1. Trimming removed 5 bases from V and 3 bases from J; junction bases left unmatched: 0. This CDR3 has 12 amino acids. Germline V gene lookup returns CDR1 MDHEN and CDR2 SYDVKM. The chain's CDR3 is CASSDRDTEAFF. CDR3 nucleotides: TGTGCCAGCAGTGACAGGGACACTGAAGCTTTCTTT.

Many counts were recorded for this clonotype. The gene calls are TRBV9 and TRBJ2-7, with D perhaps TRBD2 (6 bases). CDR3 length: 14 residues. V was cut by 8 bases and J by 6 bases, with 21 bases left in between. Germline CDR1 is SGDLS and CDR2 is YYNGEE. The DNA of the CDR3 is TGTGCCAGACTCGCTTTATCGGGAGCTCTCGAGCAGTACGTC. It is translated as CARLALSGALEQYV.

This clonotype was detected a few times. The rearrangement links TRBV6-2 or TRBV6-3 to TRBJ2-3, with 8 bases fitting TRBD2. Germline V gene lookup returns CDR1 MNHEY and CDR2 SVGEGT. The CDR3 sequence is 16 residues long. The V segment lost 7 bases and the J segment 3 bases; nucleotides outside the gene matches: 12. The DNA for the CDR3 is TGTGCCAGCAACGGCGCCCGCGGGGGGCCGACAGATACGCAGTATTTT. Protein sequence: CASNGARGGPTDTQYF.

The table lists this clonotype with a few counts. Written as DNA, the CDR3 is TGTGCCAGCAGTGAAAATAGCGGGACGTACAATGAGCAGTTCTTC. It encodes CASSENSGTYNEQFF. The chain uses TRBV25-1 and TRBJ2-1, with 8 bases fitting TRBD2. Germline V gene data show CDR1 as MGHDK and CDR2 as SYGVNS. The CDR3 runs 15 residues. V lost 2 bases, J lost 4 bases, and 4 bases stayed unmatched.

This clonotype has a count of ten or more. The chain uses TRBV20-1 and TRBJ2-7; D gene unclear. V lost 7 bases and J lost 6, with 16 bases in between. The CDR3 covers 12 residues. The germline CDR1 and CDR2 sequences are DFQATT and SNEGSKA (reference sequence). The CDR3 sequence: CSGIVLGVEQYF. The CDR3 DNA is TGCAGTGGCATTGTCCTCGGAGTCGAGCAGTACTTC.

This clonotype has only a few counts. This rearrangement joins TRBV5-6 to TRBJ2-7; TRBD1 might be the D (6 bases). Germline V gene data show CDR1 as SGHDT and CDR2 as YYEEEE. V lost 3 bases, J lost 0 bases, and 13 bases lay in between. This CDR3 has 15 residues. The CDR3 loop reads CASSSSGTTSYEQYV. CDR3 nucleotides: TGTGCCAGCAGCTCTTCCGGGACAACCTCCTACGAGCAGTACGTC.